Shown below are 32 T cell receptor beta chains from a single sample sequenced in a study of blood T cells in healthy people across ages (dated by TCRdb to between 2015 and 2016). The method was 5' RACE. This sample was sequenced with an Illumina HiSeq 2500. A second roughly 6 to 11 cycle PCR used a sample-barcoded 5' primer and a J-beta primer mix. TCRdb trimmed public reads at Q25 via fastp, called clones via MiXCR and kept in-frame beta chains. Entries that share a CDR3 protein sequence are merged under the most common genes and DNA. Here the sample has roughly 1,500,000 distinct CDR3 sequences; 30% to 40% occur a single time. Around 11% of the sample rests with the top ten. The specimen was blood. These receptors all stem from a woman aged 30 to 39 in good health.

This clonotype was found many times. V and J are TRBV4-2 and TRBJ2-5; no definite D call. From germline, CDR1 is LGHNA and CDR2 YNFKEQ. With 1 base removed from V and 2 bases from J, the gap between germline ends came to 8 bases. This CDR3 comprises 14 residues. DNA of the CDR3: TGTGCCAGCAGCCAAGTACCGGAACAAGAGACCCAGTACTTC. Its protein product is CASSQVPEQETQYF.

This clonotype was counted once. The chain uses TRBV19 and TRBJ2-1; D is ambiguous. CDR3 length: 13 residues. Germline V CDR1 and CDR2: LNHDA, SQIVND (reference sequence). Trimming pared 3 bases from V and 5 bases from J, leaving 8 bases between. DNA for the CDR3: TGTGCCAGTAGTATTTCCAGCCACAATGAGCAGTTCTTC. Translating gives CASSISSHNEQFF.

This clonotype was seen a few times. The V call is TRBV29-1, the J call TRBJ2-5; D ambiguous. The V end lost 4 bases, the J end lost 2 bases, and 23 bases lay between the germline ends. In germline, CDR1 is SQVTM, CDR2 ANQGSEA. This CDR3 has 17 amino acids. CDR3 amino acids: CSVGSLVGDLRQETQYF. The CDR3 DNA sequence: TGCAGCGTTGGGTCCCTGGTAGGAGATTTGCGTCAAGAGACCCAGTACTTC. The full variable domain, its missing parts supplied by reference TRBV29-1 and TRBJ2-5, is SAVISQKPSRDICQRGTSLTIQCQVDSQVTMMFWYRQQPGQSLTLIATANQGSEATYESGFVIDKFPISRPNLTFSTLTVSNMSPEDSSIYLCSVGSLVGDLRQETQYFGPGTRLLVL.

V usage is TRBV5-1 and J usage is TRBJ2-7; 8 bases fit TRBD1. The trim removed 3 bases at V and 4 bases at J, leaving 6 bases unmatched. This CDR3 is 14 amino acids long. Germline CDR1 reads SGHRS; CDR2 reads YFSETQ. CDR3 bases: TGCGCCAGCAGCTACTATCAGGGGGCTTACGAGCAGTACTTC. Protein: CASSYYQGAYEQYF.

The chain is built from TRBV11-2 and TRBJ1-2, with 7 bases aligning to TRBD1. The CDR3 has 13 residues. CDR1 is SGHAT, CDR2 FQNNGV, per germline. The ends lost 6 bases at V and 8 bases at J; junction bases unmatched: 9. The CDR3 sequence is CASSRGGAKGYTF. The CDR3 DNA sequence: TGTGCCAGCAGTAGAGGGGGCGCCAAGGGCTACACCTTC.

A few counts support this clonotype. The CDR3 here is CASSQVARTGGTQYF. In DNA form, the CDR3 reads TGCGCCAGCAGCCAAGTTGCGAGGACCGGCGGGACCCAGTACTTC. This chain uses TRBV4-1 with TRBJ2-5; no firm D call. Looked up from germline, CDR1 is MGHRA and CDR2 is YSYEKL. V dropped 1 base and J dropped 7 bases, with 16 bases sitting between them. This CDR3 is built from 15 residues.

V is TRBV27 and J is TRBJ2-1; TRBD1 matches at 8 bases. J gave up 8 bases and V 4 bases, and 1 base lay outside the gene matches. The length of the CDR3 is 12 residues. The germline V gene encodes CDR1 MNHEY and CDR2 SMNVEV (reference sequence). CDR3 nucleotides: TGTGCCAGCAGTTACAGGGGGGATGAGCAGTTCTTC. It is translated as CASSYRGDEQFF.

This clonotype has a handful of counts. The chain employs TRBV20-1 and TRBJ1-1; the D is unclear. The CDR3 has 14 amino acids. Trimming took 1 base from V and 3 from J, leaving 12 bases between them. Germline CDR1 DFQATT, CDR2 SNEGSKA (reference sequence). The DNA of the CDR3 is TGCAGTGCTAGAGTGCGGATGGTGTACACTGAAGCTTTCTTT. As protein: CSARVRMVYTEAFF.

This clonotype has a single count. This rearrangement joins TRBV15 to TRBJ1-1; D unclear. This CDR3 region has 13 residues. The germline V gene has CDR1 LNHNV and CDR2 YYDKDF (reference sequence). Trimming left V 8 bases short and J 1 base short, with 11 bases between. The CDR3 is CATANGENTEAFF. CDR3 in DNA: TGTGCCACCGCCAATGGGGAGAACACTGAAGCTTTCTTT.

This clonotype was detected ten times or more. The chain has TRBV2 and TRBJ2-1; D is uncertain. The CDR3 is made up of 14 amino acids. The V gene's germline CDR1 is SNHLY and CDR2 FYNNEI. V lost 7 bases and J lost 7, with 17 bases in between. The CDR3: CASNGNLKRNEQFF. CDR3 bases: TGTGCCAGCAATGGAAACCTTAAGAGGAATGAGCAGTTCTTC.

The J gene is TRBJ1-5, the V gene TRBV10-3, with D maybe TRBD1 (5 bases). Per the germline V gene, CDR1 is ENHRY and CDR2 is SYGVKD. The CDR3 totals 19 residues. V gave up 2 bases and J gave up 0 bases, with 20 bases separating them. As DNA, the CDR3 is TGTGCCATCAGTGAGGTCGGGGCGTTTGGGGGTCATAGCAATCAGCCCCAGCATTTT. Protein sequence: CAISEVGAFGGHSNQPQHF.

Comment on this clonotype: At one of its ends the junction is not consistent with the germline gene, which may arise from a read error. The V call is TRBV7-6, the J call TRBJ2-6, with D perhaps matching TRBD1 (5 bases). Per germline, CDR1 SGHVS and CDR2 FNYEAQ. This CDR3 region has 18 residues. Here the CDR3 reads CASSLGVGYSSGANVPTF. In DNA form, the CDR3 reads TGTGCCAGCAGCTTAGGGGTAGGCTATAGCTCTGGGGCCAACGTCCCGACTTTC.

V and J are TRBV10-1 and TRBJ1-1; 7 bases match TRBD1. After removal of 10 bases from V and 8 bases from J, the junction contained 7 bases not matched to a gene. CDR3 length: 11 amino acids. CDR1 and CDR2 from the germline V gene are WNHNN and SYGVQD (reference sequence). The CDR3 DNA reads TGCGCCATCGCACAGGGGCGCGAAGCTTTCTTT. Its translation: CAIAQGREAFF.

The V call is TRBV29-1, the J call TRBJ2-3; no clear D gene. The CDR3 is 15 residues long. Trimming cost V 3 bases and J 4 bases, with 17 bases left between them. Germline V lookup: CDR1 SQVTM, CDR2 ANQGSEA. This CDR3 is CSVETGPKLPDTQYF. CDR3 DNA: TGCAGCGTTGAGACTGGGCCTAAACTGCCAGATACGCAGTATTTT.

The rearrangement links TRBV6-6 to TRBJ2-3, with D possibly called TRBD1 or TRBD2 (5 bases each). Germline-derived CDR1 and CDR2 are MNHNY and SVGAGI (reference sequence). The CDR3 is made up of 13 amino acids. Between the trimmed V and J ends, which lost 6 bases and 6 bases, there was a span of 13 bases. CDR3 coding DNA: TGTGCCAGCAGCCGGGACCGCCAGGATACGCAGTATTTT. It is translated as CASSRDRQDTQYF.

About this clonotype: The junction departs from germline at one end; a sequencing error may be responsible. The chain has TRBV29-1 and TRBJ1-4; D is undetermined. CDR1 is SQVTM, CDR2 ANQGSEA, per germline. The CDR3 covers 11 residues. This chain's CDR3 is CSVYRTEELFF. CDR3 nucleotides: TGCAGCGTTTACAGAACTGAAGAACTGTTTTTT.

This clonotype has more than one count but fewer than ten. The chain employs TRBV3-1 and TRBJ2-7; D may match TRBD1 or TRBD2 (5 bases each). V shed 3 bases and J shed 1 base, with 16 bases lying between them. The CDR3 totals 16 residues. Germline lookup yields CDR1 LGHDT and CDR2 YNNKEL (reference sequence). The CDR3 region has the DNA TGTGCCAGCAGCCAGGGGGACCGCCTCGGATCCTACGAGCAGTACTTC. Residues: CASSQGDRLGSYEQYF.

On this clonotype: A read error may explain this, as a much larger clone is one base away. The chain recombines TRBV7-2 with TRBJ2-1; TRBD1 matches 7 bases. The CDR3 is made up of 15 amino acids. Per germline, CDR1 SGHTA and CDR2 FQGNSA. V lost 4 bases to trimming and J lost 9 bases; unmatched junction nucleotides: 12. CDR3 sequence (DNA): TGTGCCAGCAGCTCTGAGGGGGCAAAGAACAGTGAGCAGTTCTTC. It codes for CASSSEGAKNSEQFF.

This clonotype was counted only a few times. V and J are TRBV5-5 and TRBJ2-6; D uncertain. Trimming took off 4 bases at V and 2 bases at J, with 13 bases between the two ends. CDR1 is SGHKS, CDR2 YYEKEE, per germline (reference sequence). This CDR3 contains 16 residues. The CDR3 region has the DNA TGTGCCAGCAGCACCTTTGAAGGCCCTGGGGCCAACGTCCTGACTTTC. Its protein product is CASSTFEGPGANVLTF.

The table lists this clonotype with a few counts. The chain couples TRBV27 to TRBJ2-5, with 8 bases lining up with TRBD1. The CDR3 spans 16 residues. Trimming took 5 bases from V and 1 from J; bases not matched to a gene: 9. CDR1 and CDR2 from the germline V gene are MNHEY and SMNVEV (reference sequence). The CDR3 spells CASSIAQGDIQETQYF. The CDR3 bases are TGTGCCAGCAGTATAGCACAGGGGGATATCCAAGAGACCCAGTACTTC.

This sequence joins TRBV9 and TRBJ2-4; D may match TRBD1 or TRBD2 (5 bases each). Trimming pared 4 bases from V and 5 bases from J, leaving 13 bases between. The CDR3 runs 14 residues. Germline V gene sequence: CDR1 SGDLS, CDR2 YYNGEE. Here the CDR3 DNA reads TGTGCCAGCAGCCGAACCGGGACCGAAAACATTCAGTACTTC. Translation: CASSRTGTENIQYF. The whole variable domain, remainder taken from reference TRBV9 and TRBJ2-4, is DSGVTQTPKHLITATGQRVTLRCSPRSGDLSVYWYQQSLDQGLQFLIQYYNGEERAKGNILERFSAQQFPDLHSELNLSSLELGDSALYFCASSRTGTENIQYFGAGTRLSVL.

This clonotype was detected a few times. The genes are TRBV4-2 and TRBJ2-5; 8 bases are a match to TRBD2. The trim removed 0 bases at V and 3 bases at J, leaving 9 bases unmatched. This CDR3 comprises 17 residues. Germline V gene lookup returns CDR1 LGHNA and CDR2 YNFKEQ. CDR3 amino acids: CASSQDLWRGAEETQYF. CDR3 in DNA: TGTGCCAGCAGCCAAGATCTGTGGCGGGGGGCCGAAGAGACCCAGTACTTC.

This clonotype was seen only a few times. This rearrangement joins TRBV28 to TRBJ2-7; D is unresolved. Germline V lookup: CDR1 MDHEN, CDR2 SYDVKM. The CDR3 contains 14 residues. V dropped 2 bases and J dropped 0 bases, with 8 bases sitting between them. The CDR3 region has the DNA TGTGCCAGCAGTTTACGGTCTTACTCCTACGAGCAGTACTTC. It codes for CASSLRSYSYEQYF.

This clonotype was detected only a few times. The chain recombines TRBV7-3 with TRBJ2-1; 16 bases line up with TRBD2. V was pared by 3 bases and J by 7 bases, with 6 bases of the junction left unmatched. This CDR3 comprises 17 residues. The germline V gene has CDR1 SGHTA and CDR2 FQGTGA. The CDR3 nucleotides read TGTGCCAGCAGCTTGTTGGGGACTAGCGGGGGGGGGAATGAGCAGTTCTTC. This codes for CASSLLGTSGGGNEQFF.

The DNA of the CDR3 is TGTGCCTGGAGTACAGGGGAGAGTTACGAGCAGTACTTC. Translating it yields CAWSTGESYEQYF. The J gene is TRBJ2-5, the V gene TRBV30; 7 positions match TRBD1. The end of the DNA aligns better with TRBJ2-7, so the J call may be wrong. Per germline, CDR1 GTSNPN and CDR2 SVGIG (reference sequence). This CDR3 has 13 amino acids.

The gene calls are TRBV9 and TRBJ2-1; D is unresolved. V lost 0 bases and J 8 bases, leaving 12 bases between the germline ends. CDR3 size: 14 residues. Germline V gives CDR1 SGDLS, CDR2 YYNGEE. In nucleotides, the CDR3 is TGTGCCAGCAGCGTAGGGCGTGGGGAATATGAGCAGTTCTTC. Translating it yields CASSVGRGEYEQFF.

This chain joins TRBV10-3 and TRBJ2-7; a possible D gene is TRBD1 (6 bases). In germline, CDR1 is ENHRY, CDR2 SYGVKD. V lost 10 bases and J 6 bases, leaving 16 bases between the germline ends. This CDR3 spans 12 amino acids. This CDR3 is CATGAGKGEQYF. For the CDR3, the DNA is TGTGCCACAGGGGCAGGGAAGGGCGAGCAGTACTTC.

The gene calls are TRBV4-1 and TRBJ2-3; a possible D gene is TRBD2 (5 bases). V lost 3 bases, J lost 7 bases, and 23 bases lay in between. In germline, CDR1 is MGHRA, CDR2 YSYEKL. The CDR3 runs 17 residues. Written as DNA, the CDR3 is TGCGCCAGCAGCCACCAGACTAACGCATACCACCCAAATACGCAGTATTTT. As protein: CASSHQTNAYHPNTQYF.

This clonotype turned up a few times. The DNA of the CDR3 is TGTGCCAGCAGCTTACAACCGGGGAATGAGCAGTTCTTC. It specifies CASSLQPGNEQFF. The chain joins TRBV7-3 to TRBJ2-1; TRBD2 is a possible D gene (5 bases). The germline V gene has CDR1 SGHTA and CDR2 FQGTGA. The CDR3 loop spans 13 amino acids. Trimming removed 2 bases from V and 7 bases from J, with 9 bases in between.

This clonotype occurred a few times. The genes are TRBV5-5 and TRBJ2-3, with TRBD1 matching over 7 bases. This CDR3 region has 15 residues. V lost 4 bases and J lost 4; bases outside the gene matches: 9. CDR1 and CDR2 (germline): SGHKS, YYEKEE (reference sequence). The CDR3 loop reads CASSGGGQGADTQYF. The CDR3, as DNA: TGTGCCAGCAGCGGAGGAGGCCAGGGGGCAGATACGCAGTATTTT.

This clonotype was recorded once. The chain employs TRBV28 and TRBJ2-1, with 10 bases matching TRBD2. This CDR3 spans 17 amino acids. Germline CDR1 and CDR2: MDHEN and SYDVKM. V gave up 4 bases and J gave up 7 bases; unmatched junction bases: 13. CDR3 sequence (DNA): TGTGCCAGCAGTTCCCACTTTAAGCGGGGGGGCAGAAATGAGCAGTTCTTC. Its translation is CASSSHFKRGGRNEQFF.

J is TRBJ2-2 and V is TRBV20-1, with 8 bases matching TRBD2. Germline V gene lookup returns CDR1 DFQATT and CDR2 SNEGSKA (reference sequence). The CDR3 extends over 13 amino acids. CDR3 in DNA: TGCAGCATACGGGAGGGGAACACCGGGGAGCTGTTTTTT. This gives the protein CSIREGNTGELFF.